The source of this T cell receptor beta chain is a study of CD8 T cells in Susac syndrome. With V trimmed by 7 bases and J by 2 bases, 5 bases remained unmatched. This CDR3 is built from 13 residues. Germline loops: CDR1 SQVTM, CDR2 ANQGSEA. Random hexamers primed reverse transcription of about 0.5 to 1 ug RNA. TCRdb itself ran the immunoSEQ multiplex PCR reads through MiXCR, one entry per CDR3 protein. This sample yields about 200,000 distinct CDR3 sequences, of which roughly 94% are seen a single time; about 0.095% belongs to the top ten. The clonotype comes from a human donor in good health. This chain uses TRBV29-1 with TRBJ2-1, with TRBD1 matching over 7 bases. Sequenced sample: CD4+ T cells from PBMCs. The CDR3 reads CSASTGTYNEQFF. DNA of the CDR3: TGCAGCGCTTCGACAGGGACCTACAATGAGCAGTTCTTC.